This paragraph covers one T cell receptor (beta chain) sequence. No antigen is known for it. Per-base quality was not reported, and no clone a single base away is much larger than it. This sample stems from a study of OX40 agonist ivuxolimab in advanced cancers. The study in broad terms: The costimulatory receptor OX40 (CD134) was targeted by ivuxolimab, a fully human IgG2 agonistic monoclonal antibody. In the dose-escalation cohort, 82.7% of patients were male, and the mean age was roughly 60 years, with a range of about 23 to 90. The paper reports the monotherapy dose-escalation portion (N = 52 patients) of the phase I ivuxolimab trial. Three dose-escalation patients achieved partial responses, one with hepatocellular carcinoma and two with cutaneous melanoma. Prior anti-PD-1, anti-PD-L1 or anti-CTLA-4 therapy was permitted, and checkpoint inhibitors had been received by roughly 40% of dose-escalation patients. Of the 50 to 55 dose-escalation patients, hepatocellular carcinoma was present in about 20, melanoma in around 15, renal cell carcinoma in 9 and head and neck cancer in 9. The purpose of peripheral TCRbeta sequencing was to test whether ivuxolimab changed TCR sequence diversity and led to clonal T-cell expansion. Intravenous ivuxolimab was administered to patients every 2 weeks at six dose levels: 0.01, 0.1, 0.3, 1.5, 3 and 10 mg/kg.

To sequence the TCRbeta CDR3 region, genomic DNA was isolated from the sorted cells. The immunoSEQ Assay was used for sequencing of TCRbeta CDR3 regions. TCRdb re-hosts the immuneACCESS table, in-frame sequences only. Its copies lack some clones; in the studies checked, an unresolved V gene accounts for under half of them, and the cause for the rest is not known. The sample profile shows some 45,000 clones; around 92% of them were found once. In total, the top ten clones hold less than 20% of the sample. V and J are truncated by 4 bases and 2 bases respectively, leaving an intervening sequence of 6 bases. The germline V gene supplies CDR1 LGHNA and CDR2 YNFKEQ. The CDR3 holds 13 amino acids from the cysteine to the phenylalanine. Only CDR3 DNA is held: 39 bases, read in frame from base 1. Patients with a history of autoimmune disease or receiving systemic immunosuppression were excluded from the trial. Peripheral blood for TCR sequencing was collected from all dose cohorts at baseline, on cycle 4 day 1, and on cycle 7 day 1. Samples were obtained from an open-label, multicenter, first-in-human phase I dose-escalation trial of ivuxolimab. The trial enrolled adults with locally advanced or metastatic head and neck squamous cell, hepatocellular, melanoma or renal cell carcinoma. Before TCR sequencing, CD4+ and CD8+ T cells were separately sorted from peripheral blood.

Beyond this particular receptor, the publication reports: Clonal expansion of both CD4+ and CD8+ blood T cells was observed from baseline to week 6 at doses 0.1 to 3.0 mg/kg. Which antigens the clonally expanded peripheral T cells were specific for was not determined. Low levels of normalized T-cell clonal expansion were also seen in some patients who did not respond. In the 0.1-3.0 mg/kg groups, partial responders were among the patients with the lowest normalized peripheral clonal expansion, particularly in CD8+ T cells. After ivuxolimab, expanded clones were on average more numerous among CD8+ T cells than among CD4+ T cells.

This clonotype was sampled from an adult with an advanced solid tumor such as melanoma, head and neck, liver or kidney cancer. Here the sequenced sample was CD4+ or CD8+ T cells sorted from blood, taken in a trial of the OX40 agonist ivuxolimab. This chain is built from TRBV4-2 and TRBJ1-5; no D gene is confidently identified. The CDR3 amino acid sequence is: CASSPGGNQPQHF. The bases read TGTGCCAGCAGCCCAGGTGGCAATCAGCCCCAGCATTTT.